One T cell receptor (beta chain) is described in this entry. This clone came up a few times. The target of this receptor is not known. Qualities for individual bases were not recorded, and no much larger clone is one base off. The germline V gene provides CDR1 LGHNA and CDR2 YNFKEQ. The CDR3 goes from the cysteine to the phenylalanine over 16 residues. Solely the CDR3 DNA is kept, with 48 bases framed from the first base. The junction shows trimming of 5 bases on V and 1 base on J, plus 17 bases between the germline ends. Participants were included only if at least one PBMC sample before ART initiation and at least two post-ART samples were available. Every participant with HIV received treatment in the United States of America. Cryopreserved samples of about 1-11 million PBMC were thawed and washed before DNA extraction. At the time of the earliest PBMC sample for each participant with HIV, ages ranged from about 23 to 60 years. Per participant, PBMC samples came from 1-4 timepoints prior to ART initiation and 2-8 timepoints following ART initiation, for a median of 7 samples. For every participant, serial HIV viral load, CD4+ T-cell count, ART history and demographic data were obtained. Genomic DNA was extracted from unsorted PBMC with a Qiagen kit on a QIAcube, processed in batches of 12 samples.

This sample is drawn from a study of long-term antiretroviral therapy in people with HIV (dated by TCRdb to 2022 to 2024). For context, the study as a whole: Collection of the earliest samples took place about a decade ahead of the 2015 WHO recommendation for immediate ART, at a time when ART was typically delayed until CD4 counts fell. A retrospective serial study tested whether ART initiation and durable HIV suppression were associated with changes in peripheral blood TRB repertoire composition and diversity. The cohort contributed 150 to 200 cryopreserved PBMC samples from a few dozen adults with confirmed HIV infection, collected serially over a mean of approximately 6 years (range 1-12). Eleven of the 30 participants with HIV were female. No cross-contamination during QIAcube processing was seen in test extractions of a monoclonal T-cell line run alongside approximately 36 polyclonal samples.

Overall study outcomes, separate from this receptor: Starting ART was linked to a significant rise in TRB diversity, yet even with long-term ART the diversity remained significantly lower than in transplant donor controls. Because PBMC availability was limited, only the TCR beta chain was sequenced, with no alpha chain pairing. Because pre-ART samples had limited cell numbers, profiling was done on unsorted PBMC rather than on sorted CD4+ and CD8+ T cells. Compared with controls, HIV repertoires had narrower CDR3 length ranges, and the network structure pointed to an antigen-experienced repertoire that shifted only slightly toward naive after ART. Inferences about post-ART repertoire changes are limited because no data were available on ART adherence, viral resistance or therapy changes. The samples span the years 2004 to 2017, and the ART regimens used may be less effective than current regimens. The repertoire was dominated across all time points by expanded TRB clones identified before ART initiation, although this dominance was seen to fluctuate and to decrease in many PLHIV after ART.

The immunoSEQ hsTCRB v3.0 assay was used at survey level resolution for TRB variable region sequencing. The targeted TRB sequencing depth was about 35,000-55,000 T-cell genomes per sample. TRB libraries were pooled and sequenced on an Illumina MiSeq using a v3 150-cycle kit. On the authors' methods: Repertoire analysis was performed in R inside a reproducible Nextflow workflow that covered QC, data transformation and analysis. Custom analyses were implemented in LymphoSeq2, an R package for AIRR-Seq data exploration. A few samples that produced fewer than 5000 total TRB sequences were removed, so some 180 HIV repertoires were analyzed. Among the 188 retained HIV repertoires, 55 to 65 were collected before ART initiation and approximately 130 were collected after ART initiation. Repertoires were downsampled to 5000 TRB nucleotide sequences, with summary statistics averaged over 100 downsampling iterations. Only TRB sequences with CDR3 regions of at least seven amino acids were retained for analysis. A Shannon entropy-derived clonality score and the Gini coefficient were used to measure diversity. In the repertoire networks, any two of the top 5000 CDR3 amino acid sequences were linked whenever the two sequences differed by an edit distance of one. Antigen specificity groups and MHC restriction were predicted for TRB CDR3 amino acid sequences with GLIPH2. CDR3 amino acid sequences were matched against VDJdb and McPAS-TCR to flag known CMV, EBV, HIV or tissue antigen associations. Pre-ART, post-ART and control groups were compared with Wilcoxon signed-rank tests and Holm-Bonferroni correction. The immuneACCESS repertoire file appears here via TCRdb, limited to in-frame rearrangements. These files lack a portion of the clones; in checked studies, under half of the deficit traces to unresolved V genes, and the cause of the others is not known. The V and J calls and clone size are taken from that table; D and trimming were inferred from the DNA. A total of roughly 30,000 clones appear in this sample, 80% to 90% of them only once. Of the sample, 3.8% falls within the top ten clones.

The chain was built from TRBV4-2 and TRBJ1-1; confidence is insufficient to name the D gene. The sequencing here drew on unsorted PBMCs, taken 0.8 years before starting antiretroviral therapy. The TCR originated in a young man with HIV. The CDR3 region reads CASSYNPGRPNTEAFF. Here is the DNA: TGTGCCAGCAGCTACAATCCCGGGAGACCGAACACTGAAGCTTTCTTT.